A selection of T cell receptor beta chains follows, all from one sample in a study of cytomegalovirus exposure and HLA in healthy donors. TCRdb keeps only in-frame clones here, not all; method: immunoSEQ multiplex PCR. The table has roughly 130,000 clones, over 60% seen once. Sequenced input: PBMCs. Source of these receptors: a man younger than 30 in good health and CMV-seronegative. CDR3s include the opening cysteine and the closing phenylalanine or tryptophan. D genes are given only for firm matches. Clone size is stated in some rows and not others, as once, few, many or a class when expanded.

cdr3_nt: TGTGCCAGCAGCTTAGGGGGGGAAAATGAGCAGTTCTTC
cdr3_aa: CASSLGGENEQFF
v_call: TRBV7-6
clone_size: once
j_call: TRBJ2-1
d_call: .

cdr3_nt: TGTGCCAGCGGCAGGGGATCTTATGGAAACACCATATATTTT
cdr3_aa: CASGRGSYGNTIYF
v_call: TRBV7-9
clone_size: once
j_call: TRBJ1-3
d_call: .

cdr3_nt: TGTGCCAGCAGTTTATTACAGGAGCAGTTCTTC
cdr3_aa: CASSLLQEQFF
v_call: TRBV28
clone_size: .
j_call: TRBJ2-1
d_call: .

cdr3_nt: TGTGCCAGCAGCCTTCGGGACAGGCGCGATGAGCAGTTCTTC
cdr3_aa: CASSLRDRRDEQFF
v_call: TRBV7-3
clone_size: .
j_call: TRBJ2-1
d_call: TRBD1

cdr3_nt: TGTGCCAGCAGCGAAGCGGGAGGGCCTCACGAGCAGTACTTC
cdr3_aa: CASSEAGGPHEQYF
v_call: TRBV9
clone_size: .
j_call: TRBJ2-7
d_call: TRBD2

cdr3_nt: TGTGCCAGCAGCTTAGTGGCGGGGGGCGCCGGCTATGGCTACACCTTC
cdr3_aa: CASSLVAGGAGYGYTF
v_call: TRBV7-8
clone_size: .
j_call: TRBJ1-2
d_call: .

cdr3_nt: TGTGCCAGCAGCTTAGCGGGAGCCACCCGGGGTTTTTCAGGGGGCGAGGGTGGCTACACCTTC
cdr3_aa: CASSLAGATRGFSGGEGGYTF
v_call: TRBV7-2
clone_size: few
j_call: TRBJ1-2
d_call: TRBD1

cdr3_nt: TGTGCCAGCAGCTTATTTCAAGGGGGGGCCATCACAGATACGCAGTATTTT
cdr3_aa: CASSLFQGGAITDTQYF
v_call: TRBV7-6
clone_size: .
j_call: TRBJ2-3
d_call: .

cdr3_nt: TGTGCCAGCAGTTACTCAAGGGAGGGGGTAGGCACTGAAGCTTTCTTT
cdr3_aa: CASSYSREGVGTEAFF
v_call: TRBV6-5
clone_size: few
j_call: TRBJ1-1
d_call: .

cdr3_nt: TGTGCCAGCAGCGAACCGGGGGGTTACGAGCAGTACTTC
cdr3_aa: CASSEPGGYEQYF
v_call: TRBV6-1
clone_size: .
j_call: TRBJ2-7
d_call: TRBD2

cdr3_nt: TGCGCCAGCAGCTTGGGACCGACAAACTATGGCTACACCTTC
cdr3_aa: CASSLGPTNYGYTF
v_call: TRBV5-1
clone_size: .
j_call: TRBJ1-2
d_call: .

cdr3_nt: TGTGCCAGCTACCAAAACAGTAATCCCTATGGCTACACCTTC
cdr3_aa: CASYQNSNPYGYTF
v_call: TRBV28
clone_size: .
j_call: TRBJ1-2
d_call: .

cdr3_nt: TGTGCCTCCTCGGGACAGTGGGCCGGAGGGCGGGGTAACACCGGGGAGCTGTTTTTT
cdr3_aa: CASSGQWAGGRGNTGELFF
v_call: TRBV30
clone_size: .
j_call: TRBJ2-2
d_call: .

cdr3_nt: TGTGCCAGCGGCAACCAGATCACTGAAGCTTTCTTT
cdr3_aa: CASGNQITEAFF
v_call: TRBV2
clone_size: .
j_call: TRBJ1-1
d_call: .

cdr3_nt: TGTGCCAGCTTGGGACTAATTACCGGGGAGCTGTTTTTT
cdr3_aa: CASLGLITGELFF
v_call: TRBV2
clone_size: .
j_call: TRBJ2-2
d_call: TRBD2

cdr3_nt: TGCAGCGTTCACCTCGCCGGCTCTGGAAACACCATATATTTT
cdr3_aa: CSVHLAGSGNTIYF
v_call: TRBV29-1
clone_size: .
j_call: TRBJ1-3
d_call: .

cdr3_nt: TGTGCCAGTAGTTCCCAAGGATGGCGGGCGCAAAATGAGCAGTTCTTC
cdr3_aa: CASSSQGWRAQNEQFF
v_call: TRBV19
clone_size: .
j_call: TRBJ2-1
d_call: .

cdr3_nt: TGTGCCAGCTCACCACAGCGGGGGGGAGATACGCAGTATTTT
cdr3_aa: CASSPQRGGDTQYF
v_call: TRBV18
clone_size: .
j_call: TRBJ2-3
d_call: TRBD2

cdr3_nt: TGTGCCAGCAGCTTCGCCTGGACAGGGGGATTGAACACTGAAGCTTTCTTT
cdr3_aa: CASSFAWTGGLNTEAFF
v_call: TRBV11-1
clone_size: .
j_call: TRBJ1-1
d_call: TRBD1

cdr3_nt: TGTGCCAGCAGCTTAATAGCGGGAATTGGAGATACGCAGTATTTT
cdr3_aa: CASSLIAGIGDTQYF
v_call: TRBV7-3
clone_size: .
j_call: TRBJ2-3
d_call: TRBD2

cdr3_nt: TGCGCCAGCAGTGAGTCAGGGGTTACGAAGGGGTACTTC
cdr3_aa: CASSESGVTKGYF
v_call: TRBV10-2
clone_size: once
j_call: TRBJ2-7
d_call: .

cdr3_nt: TGTGCCAGTATTCTTAGGGCGGGTGCGAACACTGAAGCTTTCTTT
cdr3_aa: CASILRAGANTEAFF
v_call: TRBV19
clone_size: .
j_call: TRBJ1-1
d_call: .

cdr3_nt: TGTGCCAGCAGCCTTAGCGGGAGGGCCTTCGGGGAGCTGTTTTTT
cdr3_aa: CASSLSGRAFGELFF
v_call: TRBV6-5
clone_size: .
j_call: TRBJ2-2
d_call: TRBD2

cdr3_nt: TGTGCCAGCAGTTTTATCCTACCGGGACAGGGGGGGACCCAGTACTTC
cdr3_aa: CASSFILPGQGGTQYF
v_call: TRBV27
clone_size: .
j_call: TRBJ2-5
d_call: TRBD1

cdr3_nt: TGTGCCAGCAGCCAAAGACAGGGTTGGGGCAATCAGCCCCAGCATTTT
cdr3_aa: CASSQRQGWGNQPQHF
v_call: TRBV7-8
clone_size: .
j_call: TRBJ1-5
d_call: TRBD1

cdr3_nt: TGTGCCAGTAGTATCGGACAGCCAGACGAGCAGTACTTC
cdr3_aa: CASSIGQPDEQYF
v_call: TRBV19
clone_size: .
j_call: TRBJ2-7
d_call: .

cdr3_nt: TGTGCCAGCAGGGACAATACACGAGGGACTAGCAGAAGCCAAGAGACCCAGTACTTC
cdr3_aa: CASRDNTRGTSRSQETQYF
v_call: TRBV28
clone_size: .
j_call: TRBJ2-5
d_call: TRBD2

cdr3_nt: TGTGCCAGCAGTCCCACAGAGAGTGATCAGCCCCAGCATTTT
cdr3_aa: CASSPTESDQPQHF
v_call: TRBV6-6
clone_size: once
j_call: TRBJ1-5
d_call: .

cdr3_nt: TGTGCCAGTAGGGCTAGCGGGAGGGGTAGCACAGATACGCAGTATTTT
cdr3_aa: CASRASGRGSTDTQYF
v_call: TRBV19
clone_size: .
j_call: TRBJ2-3
d_call: TRBD2

cdr3_nt: TGTGCCAGAGATCACCAGGGTTACTATGGCTACACCTTC
cdr3_aa: CARDHQGYYGYTF
v_call: TRBV6-1
clone_size: .
j_call: TRBJ1-2
d_call: .

cdr3_nt: TGTGCCAGCTCACCACAACCGAGCTCCTACGAGCAGTACTTC
cdr3_aa: CASSPQPSSYEQYF
v_call: TRBV18
clone_size: .
j_call: TRBJ2-7
d_call: .

cdr3_nt: TGTGCCTGGAGTGGTATGCGGGGACAGGGGTTGGAGACCCAGTACTTC
cdr3_aa: CAWSGMRGQGLETQYF
v_call: TRBV30
clone_size: once
j_call: TRBJ2-5
d_call: TRBD1

cdr3_nt: TGTGCCAGCAGTGTTCCGGGACAGGGGGCAGAGGGCTTT
cdr3_aa: CASSVPGQGAEGF
v_call: TRBV28
clone_size: .
j_call: TRBJ1-1
d_call: TRBD1

cdr3_nt: TGTGCCAGCAGTTCATTAACAGGGACTAACTATGGCTACACCTTC
cdr3_aa: CASSSLTGTNYGYTF
v_call: TRBV27
clone_size: .
j_call: TRBJ1-2
d_call: .

cdr3_nt: TGTGCCAGCAGTAAATTTCCCGGGACATTTTATGAAAAACTGTTTTTT
cdr3_aa: CASSKFPGTFYEKLFF
v_call: TRBV27
clone_size: .
j_call: TRBJ1-4
d_call: .

cdr3_nt: TGTGCCAGCAGCTTGGGGCTAGAGGACAGGAATGGGCAGTTCTTC
cdr3_aa: CASSLGLEDRNGQFF
v_call: TRBV5-4
clone_size: .
j_call: TRBJ2-1
d_call: TRBD1

cdr3_nt: TGCGCCAGCAGCCAAGGCGCGGGAGATAATGAAAAACTGTTTTTT
cdr3_aa: CASSQGAGDNEKLFF
v_call: TRBV4-3
clone_size: .
j_call: TRBJ1-4
d_call: .

cdr3_nt: TGTGCCAGCAGTTTAGGGCTGAACAATGAGCAGTTCTTC
cdr3_aa: CASSLGLNNEQFF
v_call: TRBV28
clone_size: once
j_call: TRBJ2-1
d_call: .

cdr3_nt: TGTGCCAGCGGAACGGACAGGAGGGGCTACACCTTC
cdr3_aa: CASGTDRRGYTF
v_call: TRBV6-5
clone_size: once
j_call: TRBJ1-2
d_call: TRBD1

cdr3_nt: TGTGCCAGCAGTACAAAAACCGGGGGTAAGAACACCGGGGAGCTGTTTTTT
cdr3_aa: CASSTKTGGKNTGELFF
v_call: TRBV6-4
clone_size: once
j_call: TRBJ2-2
d_call: .

cdr3_nt: TGCGCCAGCAGTGCGGCGGGAGGGGATACGCAGTATTTT
cdr3_aa: CASSAAGGDTQYF
v_call: TRBV10-2
clone_size: once
j_call: TRBJ2-3
d_call: TRBD2

cdr3_nt: TGTGCCAGCAGTTTATCTGAGCGGGGCCGGTGGGAGACCCAGTACTTC
cdr3_aa: CASSLSERGRWETQYF
v_call: TRBV27
clone_size: .
j_call: TRBJ2-5
d_call: TRBD2

cdr3_nt: TGCGCCAGCAGCTTTGTCTCCGGGACTAGCACCGGGGAGCTGTTTTTT
cdr3_aa: CASSFVSGTSTGELFF
v_call: TRBV5-1
clone_size: .
j_call: TRBJ2-2
d_call: TRBD2